These 20 T cell receptor beta chains were sequenced from one sample in a study of radiotherapy plus CTLA-4 blockade in lung cancer. Produced via immunoSEQ multiplex PCR; TCRdb's table is partial and in-frame only. The repertoire has 70,000 to 90,000 clones, approximately 86% of them found once; the top ten carry over 0.85%. The material was peripheral blood, obtained from a patient treated with radiotherapy plus ipilimumab. The receptor source for this set is a human donor with non-small cell lung cancer who had stable disease on radiotherapy plus ipilimumab.

The chain couples TRBV5-1 to TRBJ2-6; D is possibly TRBD1 or TRBD2 (6 bases each). CDR3 length: 17 residues. V shed 5 bases and J shed 0 bases, with 15 bases lying between them. CDR1 SGHRS and CDR2 YFSETQ come from the germline V gene. The CDR3 coding sequence is TGCGCCAGCAGGGTCGTGAGGGGGGCCTCTGGGGCCAACGTCCTGACTTTC. It translates to CASRVVRGASGANVLTF.

The chain uses TRBV28 and TRBJ1-5; the D gene is possibly TRBD1 (5 bases). The V end was cut by 7 bases, the J end by 2 bases, with 15 bases between. Germline V lookup: CDR1 MDHEN, CDR2 SYDVKM. The CDR3 has 15 amino acids. CDR3 loop: CASMGGASGNQPQHF. CDR3 in DNA: TGTGCCAGCATGGGCGGGGCGTCTGGCAATCAGCCCCAGCATTTT.

Here the CDR3 DNA reads TGTGCCAGCAGCCCCCGGGACAGGGGACCCTACGAGCAGTACTTC. Its translation is CASSPRDRGPYEQYF. V usage is TRBV7-9 and J usage is TRBJ2-7; the match to TRBD1 covers 10 bases. Germline CDR1 is SEHNR and CDR2 is FQNEAQ (reference sequence). The CDR3 loop spans 15 amino acids. The V gene end was trimmed by 5 bases and the J gene end by 2 bases; junction bases not matched to a gene: 6. Full variable domain (remainder filled in from reference TRBV7-9 and TRBJ2-7): DTGVSQNPRHKITKRGQNVTFRCDPISEHNRLYWYRQTLGQGPEFLTYFQNEAQLEKSRLLSDRFSAERPKGSFSTLEIQRTEQGDSAMYLCASSPRDRGPYEQYFGPGTRLTVT.

The chain recombines TRBV6-6 with TRBJ2-3, with a possible D match to TRBD1 (6 bases). Germline V gene lookup returns CDR1 MNHNY and CDR2 SVGAGI (reference sequence). V lost 6 bases, J lost 4 bases, and 14 bases lay in between. This CDR3 is 14 amino acids long. CDR3 region: CASRQTGRSDTQYF. DNA of the CDR3: TGTGCCAGCAGGCAGACAGGTCGGTCAGATACGCAGTATTTT.

J is TRBJ2-7 and V is TRBV30; TRBD2 matches 10 bases. J was trimmed by 5 bases and V by 3 bases; bases with no gene match: 4. This CDR3 has 13 amino acids. From germline, CDR1 is GTSNPN and CDR2 SVGIG (reference sequence). The CDR3 DNA reads TGTGCCTGGAGGGCTAGCGGGAGAAACGAGCAGTACTTC. It specifies CAWRASGRNEQYF.

The J gene is TRBJ2-2, the V gene TRBV7-8; weak D call: TRBD2 (6 bases). This CDR3 region has 17 residues. Trimming took 7 bases from V and 0 from J, leaving 18 bases between them. CDR1 and CDR2 from the germline V gene are SGHVS and FQNEAQ. The CDR3, as DNA: TGTGCCAGCATCACGGGCTTTAGCGGATCGAACACCGGGGAGCTGTTTTTT. Its protein is CASITGFSGSNTGELFF.

The chain joins TRBV28 to TRBJ1-4; TRBD1 is a possible D gene (6 bases). V was trimmed by 3 bases and J by 1 base, leaving 12 bases between them. Germline values: CDR1 MDHEN, CDR2 SYDVKM. The CDR3 length is 16 residues. This chain's CDR3 is CASSLVGTRTNEKLFF. The CDR3, as DNA: TGTGCCAGCAGTTTGGTAGGGACAAGAACTAATGAAAAACTGTTTTTT.

The chain couples TRBV6-1 to TRBJ2-3; possibly TRBD2 for D (5 bases). Germline V gene lookup returns CDR1 MNHNS and CDR2 SASEGT. The V end was cut by 6 bases, the J end by 0 bases, with 13 bases between. The CDR3 has 15 amino acids. The CDR3 coding sequence is TGTGCCAGCAGAGTACTAGGCTCTAGCACAGATACGCAGTATTTT. Its translation is CASRVLGSSTDTQYF.

The chain couples TRBV18 to TRBJ1-5; TRBD1 matches 8 bases. After removal of 3 bases from V and 5 bases from J, the junction contained 6 bases not matched to a gene. CDR3 length: 15 amino acids. CDR1 KGHSH and CDR2 LQKENI come from the germline V gene. CDR3 protein: CASSPEQGGHQPQHF. Here the CDR3 DNA reads TGTGCCAGCTCACCGGAACAGGGGGGTCATCAGCCCCAGCATTTT.

The V call is TRBV11-1, the J call TRBJ1-1; 11 nucleotides align to TRBD1. The CDR3 runs to 14 residues. V lost 5 bases, J lost 5 bases, and 4 bases stayed unmatched. Per germline, CDR1 SGHAT and CDR2 FQDESV (reference sequence). The CDR3 loop is CASSTGTGGTEAFF. The CDR3, as DNA: TGTGCCAGCAGCACCGGGACAGGGGGAACTGAAGCTTTCTTT.

A single count supports this clone. V and J are TRBV7-3 and TRBJ2-1; D unresolved. Germline-derived CDR1 and CDR2 are SGHTA and FQGTGA. The CDR3 spans 16 residues. Trimming cost V 6 bases and J 5 bases, with 20 bases left between them. The CDR3 protein is CASSLGPSLLDNEQFF. CDR3 bases: TGTGCCAGCAGTCTGGGTCCTAGTCTCCTCGACAATGAGCAGTTCTTC. The variable domain in full, completed from reference TRBV7-3 and TRBJ2-1, reads GAGVSQTPSNKVTEKGKYVELRCDPISGHTALYWYRQSLGQGPEFLIYFQGTGAADDSGLPNDRFFAVRPEGSVSTLKIQRTERGDSAVYLCASSLGPSLLDNEQFFGPGTRLTVL.

The V and J genes are TRBV19 and TRBJ2-6; D gene uncertain. Germline V CDR1 and CDR2: LNHDA, SQIVND (reference sequence). Trimming left V 0 bases short and J 0 bases short, with 6 bases between. The CDR3 covers 16 residues. The CDR3 sequence is CASSIDHLSGANVLTF. For the CDR3, the DNA is TGTGCCAGTAGTATAGATCACCTCTCTGGGGCCAACGTCCTGACTTTC.

This chain links TRBV28 with TRBJ1-2; 7 bases match TRBD1. The CDR3 consists of 13 residues. The junction had 5 bases not matched to a gene; V was cut back by 8 bases and J by 2 bases. CDR1 and CDR2 from the germline V gene are MDHEN and SYDVKM. DNA for the CDR3: TGTGCCAGCCTGGGACAGAGGAACTATGGCTACACCTTC. Its translation is CASLGQRNYGYTF.

This chain uses TRBV7-8 with TRBJ1-2, with D unclear. With 5 bases removed from V and 0 bases from J, the gap between germline ends came to 7 bases. This CDR3 is built from 13 residues. Germline V gene lookup returns CDR1 SGHVS and CDR2 FQNEAQ. The DNA for the CDR3 is TGTGCCAGCAGCGAAAAAGCTAACTATGGCTACACCTTC. Protein sequence: CASSEKANYGYTF.

V is TRBV20-1 and J is TRBJ2-4, with TRBD1 matching 8 bases. Per germline, CDR1 DFQATT and CDR2 SNEGSKA (reference sequence). J was trimmed by 8 bases and V by 5 bases; bases with no gene match: 2. CDR3 length: 11 residues. The chain's CDR3 is CSAGQGDIQYF. CDR3 DNA: TGCAGTGCTGGACAGGGAGACATTCAGTACTTC.

The J gene is TRBJ1-6, the V gene TRBV7-2, with a weak D call TRBD1 (5 bases). Looked up from germline, CDR1 is SGHTA and CDR2 is FQGNSA. The CDR3 loop spans 16 amino acids. Trimming cost V 6 bases and J 5 bases, with 17 bases left between them. In DNA form, the CDR3 reads TGTGCCAGCAGGGGGGGAGCGAATGTCCATAATTCACCCCTCCACTTT. Its translation: CASRGGANVHNSPLHF.

This rearrangement joins TRBV30 to TRBJ2-7; D is undetermined. The CDR3 consists of 12 residues. Germline values: CDR1 GTSNPN, CDR2 SVGIG (reference sequence). The V end lost 5 bases, the J end lost 0 bases, and 8 bases lay between the germline ends. The CDR3 bases are TGTGCCTGGGGCCCTAACTCCTACGAGCAGTACTTC. Translating it yields CAWGPNSYEQYF.

This clone showed up just once. The rearrangement links TRBV7-6 to TRBJ2-3; D perhaps matches TRBD2 (6 bases). The CDR3 length is 14 residues. V gave up 4 bases and J gave up 2 bases, with 10 bases separating them. Germline V gene data show CDR1 as SGHVS and CDR2 as FNYEAQ. The CDR3 DNA reads as TGTGCCAGCAGCTACGGGACTCACACAGATACGCAGTATTTT. It is translated as CASSYGTHTDTQYF.

The gene calls are TRBV9 and TRBJ2-1, with 7 bases lining up with TRBD1. V shed 3 bases and J 8 bases; nucleotides not matched to a gene: 14. In germline, CDR1 is SGDLS, CDR2 YYNGEE. The CDR3 extends over 16 amino acids. CDR3 sequence: CASSALTGDVGDEQFF. The CDR3 DNA is TGTGCCAGCAGCGCCCTAACAGGGGATGTTGGGGATGAGCAGTTCTTC.

This chain links TRBV7-2 with TRBJ1-5; D is undetermined. Germline values: CDR1 SGHTA, CDR2 FQGNSA. Trimming took off 3 bases at V and 1 base at J, with 10 bases between the two ends. The CDR3 has 15 amino acids. CDR3 coding DNA: TGTGCCAGCAGCTTGGTGGACCAGAGCAATCAGCCCCAGCATTTT. Its translation is CASSLVDQSNQPQHF.